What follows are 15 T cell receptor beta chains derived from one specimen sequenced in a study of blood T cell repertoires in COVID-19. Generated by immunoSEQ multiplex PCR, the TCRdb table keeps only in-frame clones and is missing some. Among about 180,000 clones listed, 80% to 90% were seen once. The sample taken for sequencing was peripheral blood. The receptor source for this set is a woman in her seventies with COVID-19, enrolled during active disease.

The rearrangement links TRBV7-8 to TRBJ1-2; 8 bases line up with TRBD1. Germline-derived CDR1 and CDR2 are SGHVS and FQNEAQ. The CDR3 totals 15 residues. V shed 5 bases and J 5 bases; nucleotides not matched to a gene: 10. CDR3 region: CASSPPQGESYGYTF. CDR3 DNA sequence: TGTGCCAGCAGCCCACCACAGGGGGAGAGTTATGGCTACACCTTC.

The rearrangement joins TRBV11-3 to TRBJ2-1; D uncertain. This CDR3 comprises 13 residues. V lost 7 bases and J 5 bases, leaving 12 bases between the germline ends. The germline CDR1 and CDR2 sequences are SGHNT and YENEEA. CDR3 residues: CASMLGDDNEQFF. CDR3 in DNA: TGTGCCAGCATGCTCGGAGATGACAATGAGCAGTTCTTC.

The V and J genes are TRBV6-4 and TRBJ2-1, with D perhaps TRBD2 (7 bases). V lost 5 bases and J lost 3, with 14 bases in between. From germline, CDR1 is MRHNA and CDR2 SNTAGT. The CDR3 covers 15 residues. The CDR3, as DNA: TGTGCCAGCAGTAAAAGGGGGGAGGGCTACAATGAGCAGTTCTTC. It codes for CASSKRGEGYNEQFF.

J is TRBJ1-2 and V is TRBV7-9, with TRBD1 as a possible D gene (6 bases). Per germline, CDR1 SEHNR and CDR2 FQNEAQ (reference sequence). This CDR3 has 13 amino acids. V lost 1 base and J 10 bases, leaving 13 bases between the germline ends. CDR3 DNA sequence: TGTGCCAGCAGCTTAGACGAAGGACAGACCTACACCTTC. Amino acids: CASSLDEGQTYTF.

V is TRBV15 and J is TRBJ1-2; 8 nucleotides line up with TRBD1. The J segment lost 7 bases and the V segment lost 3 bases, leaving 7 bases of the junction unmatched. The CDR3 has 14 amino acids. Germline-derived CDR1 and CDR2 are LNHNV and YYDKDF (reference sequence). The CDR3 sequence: CATSRGQGAIGYTF. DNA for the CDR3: TGTGCCACCAGCAGGGGGCAGGGGGCTATTGGCTACACCTTC.

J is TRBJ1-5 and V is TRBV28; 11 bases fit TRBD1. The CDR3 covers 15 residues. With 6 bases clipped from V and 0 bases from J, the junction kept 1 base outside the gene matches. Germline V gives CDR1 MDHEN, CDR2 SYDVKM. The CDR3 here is CASRGQGVSNQPQHF. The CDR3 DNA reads TGTGCCAGCAGGGGACAGGGGGTTAGCAATCAGCCCCAGCATTTT.

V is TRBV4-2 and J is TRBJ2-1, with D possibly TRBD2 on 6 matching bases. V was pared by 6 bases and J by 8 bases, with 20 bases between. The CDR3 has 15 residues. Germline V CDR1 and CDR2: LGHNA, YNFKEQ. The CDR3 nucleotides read TGTGCCAGCAGTCGGCCCGAGACTAGAGGCTATGAGCAGTTCTTC. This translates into CASSRPETRGYEQFF.

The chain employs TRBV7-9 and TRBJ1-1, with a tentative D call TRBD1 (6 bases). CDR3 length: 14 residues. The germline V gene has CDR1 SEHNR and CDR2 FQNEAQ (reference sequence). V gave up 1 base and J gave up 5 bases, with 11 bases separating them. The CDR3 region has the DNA TGTGCCAGCAGCTTAGTCCAGGGGTTGACTGAAGCTTTCTTT. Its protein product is CASSLVQGLTEAFF.

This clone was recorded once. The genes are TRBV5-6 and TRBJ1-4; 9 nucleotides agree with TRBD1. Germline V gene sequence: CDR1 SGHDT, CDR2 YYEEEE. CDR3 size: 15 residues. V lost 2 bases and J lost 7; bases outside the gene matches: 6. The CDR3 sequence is CASSFTGTGTEKLFF. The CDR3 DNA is TGTGCCAGCAGCTTCACCGGGACAGGGACTGAAAAACTGTTTTTT. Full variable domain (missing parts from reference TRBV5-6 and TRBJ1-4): DAGVTQSPTHLIKTRGQQVTLRCSPKSGHDTVSWYQQALGQGPQFIFQYYEEEERQRGNFPDRFSGHQFPNYSSELNVNALLLGDSALYLCASSFTGTGTEKLFFGSGTQLSVL.

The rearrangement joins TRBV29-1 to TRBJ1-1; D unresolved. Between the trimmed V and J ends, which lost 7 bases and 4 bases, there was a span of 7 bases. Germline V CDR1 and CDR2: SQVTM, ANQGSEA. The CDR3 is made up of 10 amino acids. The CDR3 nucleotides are TGCAGCGCCCCCGGCACTGAAGCTTTCTTT. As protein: CSAPGTEAFF.

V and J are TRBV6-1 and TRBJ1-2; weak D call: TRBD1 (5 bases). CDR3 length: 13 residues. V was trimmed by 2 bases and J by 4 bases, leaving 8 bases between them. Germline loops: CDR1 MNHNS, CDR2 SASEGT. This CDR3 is CASSEFQGYGYTF. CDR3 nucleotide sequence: TGTGCCAGCAGTGAATTCCAGGGCTATGGCTACACCTTC.

The chain's CDR3 is CASRLMGANYGYTF. As DNA, the CDR3 is TGTGCCAGCAGACTAATGGGGGCGAACTATGGCTACACCTTC. V and J are TRBV27 and TRBJ1-2; possibly TRBD1 for D (6 bases). Germline-derived CDR1 and CDR2 are MNHEY and SMNVEV (reference sequence). With 6 bases removed from V and 2 bases from J, the gap between germline ends came to 13 bases. CDR3 length: 14 amino acids.

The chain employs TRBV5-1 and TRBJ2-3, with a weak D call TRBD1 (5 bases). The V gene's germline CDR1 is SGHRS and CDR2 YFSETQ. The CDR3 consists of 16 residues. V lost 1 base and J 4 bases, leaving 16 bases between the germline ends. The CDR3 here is CASSLSGQGGADTQYF. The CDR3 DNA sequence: TGCGCCAGCAGCTTGAGTGGGCAGGGCGGCGCAGATACGCAGTATTTT.

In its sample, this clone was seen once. The CDR3 DNA reads as TGTGCCACCAGTCCAGATAGCAATCAGCCCCAGCATTTT. Translated, it gives CATSPDSNQPQHF. The chain links TRBV24-1 to TRBJ1-5; D gene unclear. The germline V gene has CDR1 KGHDR and CDR2 SFDVKD. CDR3 length equals 13 residues. The V end was cut by 6 bases, the J end by 0 bases, with 5 bases between.

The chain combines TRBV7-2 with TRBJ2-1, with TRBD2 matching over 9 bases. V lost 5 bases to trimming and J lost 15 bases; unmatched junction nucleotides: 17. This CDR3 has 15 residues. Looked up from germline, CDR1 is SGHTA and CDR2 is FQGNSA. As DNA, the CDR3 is TGTGCCAGCAGCCCTTTGGGGGCGGGAGGGCCTGATCGGTTCTTC. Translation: CASSPLGAGGPDRFF. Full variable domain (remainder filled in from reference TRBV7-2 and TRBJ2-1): GAGVSQSPSNKVTEKGKDVELRCDPISGHTALYWYRQSLGQGLEFLIYFQGNSAPDKSGLPSDRFSAERTGGSVSTLTIQRTQQEDSAVYLCASSPLGAGGPDRFFGPGTRLTVL.